This TCR beta chain was identified in a study of monozygotic twins with inflammatory bowel disease. Broader study findings: IBD patients exhibited fewer clonotypes shared with other individuals than healthy twins, particularly with disease activity.

Template-switch reactions added UMIs with a 6-nucleotide sample barcode. From the 5' RACE reads, TCRdb lists one entry per CDR3 protein and no DNA. The sample data list approximately 400,000 distinct CDR3 sequences. As regards this clonotype: Its specificity is not known.

Germline CDR1 reads MDHEN; CDR2 reads SYDVKM. CDR3 length: 17 amino acids. This sequence originates from a human donor with ulcerative colitis or Crohn's disease, or a healthy co-twin of an affected twin (not recorded which). Sequenced input: blood. This chain connects TRBV28 to TRBJ2-2; checking the TCRdb D call of TRBD1 is not possible without DNA. Here the CDR3 reads CASSLSPTGGNGGELFF.